Below, 12 T cell receptor beta chains from the same sample are listed, as sequenced in a study of T cells in localized non-small cell lung cancer. Some clones are missing from TCRdb's copy, which holds only in-frame ones; the method was immunoSEQ multiplex PCR. Of over 55,000 clones listed, 75% to 90% are singletons. Sample: peripheral blood, taken before any cancer treatment. The origin of the receptors is a woman between 35 and 70 years old with stage I lung adenocarcinoma.

This chain connects TRBV6-1 to TRBJ2-1, with D perhaps being TRBD1 or TRBD2 (7 bases each). CDR3 length: 11 amino acids. The V end was cut by 10 bases, the J end by 9 bases, with 13 bases between. CDR1 is MNHNS and CDR2 is SASEGT in the germline V gene. DNA for the CDR3: TGTGCCACCAGGGGGGGCACTGAGCAGTTCTTC. This encodes CATRGGTEQFF.

V usage is TRBV18 and J usage is TRBJ2-3; D gene unclear. V was trimmed by 2 bases and J by 4 bases, leaving 4 bases between them. The CDR3 totals 12 residues. Germline CDR1 is KGHSH and CDR2 is LQKENI. CDR3 sequence: CASSPNADTQYF. The DNA of the CDR3 is TGTGCCAGCTCACCAAACGCAGATACGCAGTATTTT.

The chain links TRBV7-8 to TRBJ2-7; 7 bases are a match to TRBD2. Per the germline V gene, CDR1 is SGHVS and CDR2 is FQNEAQ. V trimming: 4 bases; J trimming: 2 bases; junction bases outside the gene matches: 2. The CDR3 totals 13 residues. Written as DNA, the CDR3 is TGTGCCAGCAGCTCAGGGACTACCTACGAGCAGTACTTC. It codes for CASSSGTTYEQYF.

The chain couples TRBV10-3 to TRBJ1-4, with D perhaps matching TRBD1 (6 bases). With 10 bases removed from V and 0 bases from J, the gap between germline ends came to 12 bases. The CDR3 totals 14 residues. Looked up from germline, CDR1 is ENHRY and CDR2 is SYGVKD. The CDR3 DNA is TGTGCCACCCGGGAGGGGGCAACTAATGAAAAACTGTTTTTT. Translating gives CATREGATNEKLFF.

This sequence joins TRBV6-6 and TRBJ1-5; tentative D call: TRBD1 (6 bases). This CDR3 comprises 14 residues. V shed 7 bases and J shed 6 bases, with 16 bases lying between them. Germline CDR1 MNHNY, CDR2 SVGAGI (reference sequence). The CDR3 is CASTPTGQSQPQHF. The CDR3 DNA is TGTGCCAGCACCCCTACAGGGCAATCTCAGCCCCAGCATTTT.

This chain links TRBV7-9 with TRBJ2-5; TRBD1 matches 11 bases. Germline trimming cut 3 bases from V and 2 bases from J; bases unmatched to any gene: 11. Germline loops: CDR1 SEHNR, CDR2 FQNEAQ (reference sequence). The CDR3 is 18 amino acids. The CDR3 region is CASSLTPGQGEPQETQYF. CDR3 nucleotides: TGTGCCAGCAGCTTGACGCCGGGACAGGGGGAGCCACAAGAGACCCAGTACTTC.

This chain links TRBV6-5 with TRBJ1-5; D is uncertain. Germline V gene sequence: CDR1 MNHEY, CDR2 SVGAGI. The CDR3 runs to 15 residues. V shed 2 bases and J shed 0 bases, with 8 bases lying between them. The DNA of the CDR3 is TGTGCCAGCAGTTACGGGTCAGCTAGCAATCAGCCCCAGCATTTT. Amino acid sequence: CASSYGSASNQPQHF.

The chain combines TRBV7-9 with TRBJ2-7; D might be TRBD2 (6 bases). This CDR3 is built from 14 residues. Trimming removed 1 base at V and 3 bases at J, with 10 bases between. CDR1 and CDR2 (germline): SEHNR, FQNEAQ (reference sequence). CDR3 in amino acids: CASSLVGRLYEQYF. The DNA for the CDR3 is TGTGCCAGCAGCTTAGTGGGGAGGCTCTACGAGCAGTACTTC.

J is TRBJ2-2 and V is TRBV28; 8 bases are shared with TRBD1. CDR1 is MDHEN and CDR2 is SYDVKM in the germline V gene. Losses at the gene ends were 1 base for V and 4 bases for J; bases not matched to a gene: 2. The CDR3 is 15 residues long. The CDR3 DNA reads TGTGCCAGCAGTTTATTACAGGGGGGCACCGGGGAGCTGTTTTTT. This encodes CASSLLQGGTGELFF. Variable domain in full (rest from reference TRBV28 and TRBJ2-2): DVKVTQSSRYLVKRTGEKVFLECVQDMDHENMFWYRQDPGLGLRLIYFSYDVKMKEKGDIPEGYSVSREKKERFSLILESASTNQTSMYLCASSLLQGGTGELFFGEGSRLTVL.

The chain uses TRBV11-2 and TRBJ2-5, with D possibly TRBD1 on 6 matching bases. Trimming pared 5 bases from V and 4 bases from J, leaving 17 bases between. Germline V gives CDR1 SGHAT, CDR2 FQNNGV. This CDR3 is built from 15 residues. The CDR3 DNA reads as TGTGCCAGCAGCCTTCCGTGGGGCAGGGGAGAGACCCAGTACTTC. This encodes CASSLPWGRGETQYF.

This clone was counted a single time. The chain employs TRBV7-3 and TRBJ2-1; 13 bases line up with TRBD2. V was clipped by 3 bases and J by 9 bases; unmatched bases: 8. The germline V gene encodes CDR1 SGHTA and CDR2 FQGTGA. This CDR3 has 16 amino acids. CDR3 coding DNA: TGTGCCAGCAGCTTGGGTGGGACTAGCGGGGTGGGTGAGCAGTTCTTC. Protein sequence: CASSLGGTSGVGEQFF.

This sequence joins TRBV7-2 and TRBJ1-1; D ambiguous. The V end lost 5 bases, the J end lost 3 bases, and 16 bases lay between the germline ends. The CDR3 is 15 amino acids. Germline V gives CDR1 SGHTA, CDR2 FQGNSA. The CDR3 DNA is TGTGCCAGCAGCCCTTGGTCTCCTGAGGACACTGAAGCTTTCTTT. Translation gives CASSPWSPEDTEAFF.